This is a list of T cell receptor beta chains from one sample in a study of graft-versus-host responses after intestinal transplantation. Using immunoSEQ multiplex PCR, the repertoire was profiled, and TCRdb retains in-frame clones only, with some absent. The profile shows under 100,000 clones, around 90% of them singletons. Sequenced here: PBMCs, sampled 450 to 480 days after intestinal transplant. Receptors were obtained from a human patient who received an intestinal transplant, so some T cells may come from the graft donor. Both conserved end residues are part of each CDR3. The order of the fields is D gene, clone size, J gene, V gene, CDR3 protein, CDR3 DNA. D genes are given only for firm matches. Clone size is shown for a subset of rows, as once, few, many or a class of expanded clone.

d_gene: .
abundance: .
j_gene: TRBJ2-1
v_gene: TRBV19
CDR3aa: CATSRDRHYNEQFF
CDR3nt: TGTGCCACTTCCCGGGACCGACACTACAATGAGCAGTTCTTC

d_gene: .
abundance: .
j_gene: TRBJ1-2
v_gene: TRBV10-1
CDR3aa: CASSEGLGYGYTF
CDR3nt: TGCGCCAGCAGTGAGGGGCTTGGCTATGGCTACACCTTC

d_gene: .
abundance: .
j_gene: TRBJ1-5
v_gene: TRBV4-1
CDR3aa: CASSLAGLNQPQHF
CDR3nt: TGCGCCAGCAGCCTGGCGGGGCTCAATCAGCCCCAGCATTTT

d_gene: .
abundance: .
j_gene: TRBJ1-1
v_gene: TRBV5-1
CDR3aa: CASSLGGGTEAFF
CDR3nt: TGCGCCAGCAGCTTGGGTGGCGGCACTGAAGCTTTCTTT

d_gene: .
abundance: .
j_gene: TRBJ1-1
v_gene: TRBV20-1
CDR3aa: CSARKGTEAFF
CDR3nt: TGCAGTGCTAGAAAGGGAACTGAAGCTTTCTTT

d_gene: .
abundance: .
j_gene: TRBJ1-5
v_gene: TRBV19
CDR3aa: CASRKGGTDQPQHF
CDR3nt: TGTGCCAGTAGGAAAGGAGGGACGGATCAGCCCCAGCATTTT

d_gene: .
abundance: once
j_gene: TRBJ2-7
v_gene: TRBV27
CDR3aa: CASRPGTLTYEQYF
CDR3nt: TGTGCCAGCAGACCCGGGACACTGACCTACGAGCAGTACTTC

d_gene: .
abundance: .
j_gene: TRBJ2-4
v_gene: TRBV5-1
CDR3aa: CASSLRTGRVNIQYF
CDR3nt: TGCGCCAGCAGCTTGAGGACAGGGAGGGTGAACATTCAGTACTTC

d_gene: TRBD2
abundance: .
j_gene: TRBJ2-7
v_gene: TRBV13
CDR3aa: CASSGGGNEQYF
CDR3nt: TGTGCCAGCAGCGGGGGAGGGAACGAGCAGTACTTC

d_gene: .
abundance: .
j_gene: TRBJ2-1
v_gene: TRBV29-1
CDR3aa: CSVIPTGRNEQFF
CDR3nt: TGCAGCGTTATACCGACAGGGAGGAATGAGCAGTTCTTC

d_gene: .
abundance: .
j_gene: TRBJ1-3
v_gene: TRBV6-5
CDR3aa: CASSYSSRDGNTIYF
CDR3nt: TGTGCCAGCAGTTACTCGTCCAGGGATGGAAACACCATATATTTT

d_gene: .
abundance: few
j_gene: TRBJ1-3
v_gene: TRBV15
CDR3aa: CATSLDISSGNTIYF
CDR3nt: TGTGCCACCAGCCTCGACATATCCTCTGGAAACACCATATATTTT

d_gene: TRBD2
abundance: .
j_gene: TRBJ2-5
v_gene: TRBV4-2
CDR3aa: CASSQDWGAGARETQYF
CDR3nt: TGTGCCAGCAGCCAAGATTGGGGAGCGGGGGCGAGGGAGACCCAGTACTTC

d_gene: .
abundance: .
j_gene: TRBJ1-6
v_gene: TRBV6-5
CDR3aa: CASSYSGEGNSPLHF
CDR3nt: TGTGCCAGCAGTTACTCAGGTGAAGGGAATTCACCCCTCCACTTT

d_gene: .
abundance: once
j_gene: TRBJ2-7
v_gene: TRBV5-4
CDR3aa: CASRPDIHEQYF
CDR3nt: TGTGCCAGCAGACCGGACATCCACGAGCAGTACTTC

d_gene: TRBD2
abundance: .
j_gene: TRBJ2-7
v_gene: TRBV10-3
CDR3aa: CATAGGAYEQYF
CDR3nt: TGTGCCACCGCGGGGGGGGCCTACGAGCAGTACTTC

d_gene: TRBD1
abundance: .
j_gene: TRBJ2-7
v_gene: TRBV4-1
CDR3aa: CASSPDRAVNEQYF
CDR3nt: TGCGCCAGCAGCCCCGACAGGGCGGTGAACGAGCAGTACTTC

d_gene: .
abundance: .
j_gene: TRBJ1-3
v_gene: TRBV5-8
CDR3aa: CASSFGPNTIYF
CDR3nt: TGTGCCAGCAGCTTCGGCCCGAACACCATATATTTT

d_gene: .
abundance: .
j_gene: TRBJ2-3
v_gene: TRBV5-5
CDR3aa: CASSLHGDTQYF
CDR3nt: TGTGCCAGCAGCTTGCACGGGGATACGCAGTATTTT

d_gene: TRBD1
abundance: .
j_gene: TRBJ2-1
v_gene: TRBV4-1
CDR3aa: CASSSGTGIYNEQFF
CDR3nt: TGCGCCAGCAGCTCCGGGACAGGGATATACAATGAGCAGTTCTTC

d_gene: .
abundance: .
j_gene: TRBJ1-5
v_gene: TRBV5-1
CDR3aa: CASSLEGGSNQPQHF
CDR3nt: TGCGCCAGCAGCTTGGAGGGGGGGTCCAATCAGCCCCAGCATTTT

d_gene: TRBD1
abundance: .
j_gene: TRBJ2-1
v_gene: TRBV5-8
CDR3aa: CARAGGHEQFF
CDR3nt: TGTGCCAGAGCAGGGGGCCATGAGCAGTTCTTC

d_gene: .
abundance: .
j_gene: TRBJ1-1
v_gene: TRBV29-1
CDR3aa: CSVDTDEAFF
CDR3nt: TGCAGCGTTGATACCGACGAAGCTTTCTTT

d_gene: .
abundance: .
j_gene: TRBJ1-2
v_gene: TRBV7-2
CDR3aa: CASSSKLGRYGYTF
CDR3nt: TGTGCCAGCAGCTCTAAGTTAGGACGGTATGGCTACACCTTC

d_gene: .
abundance: .
j_gene: TRBJ2-5
v_gene: TRBV21-1
CDR3aa: CASSKGETQYF
CDR3nt: TGTGCCAGCAGCAAAGGGGAGACCCAGTACTTC

d_gene: .
abundance: once
j_gene: TRBJ2-7
v_gene: TRBV18
CDR3aa: CASSPGSSEYEQYF
CDR3nt: TGTGCCAGCTCCCCCGGCAGTTCGGAATACGAGCAGTACTTC

d_gene: .
abundance: .
j_gene: TRBJ1-2
v_gene: TRBV7-2
CDR3aa: CASSLVGVVGYGYTF
CDR3nt: TGTGCCAGCAGCTTAGTCGGGGTAGTTGGCTATGGCTACACCTTC

d_gene: .
abundance: .
j_gene: TRBJ1-4
v_gene: TRBV9
CDR3aa: CASSATNNEKLFF
CDR3nt: TGTGCCAGCAGCGCGACCAATAATGAAAAACTGTTTTTT

d_gene: .
abundance: .
j_gene: TRBJ1-2
v_gene: TRBV9
CDR3aa: CASSGGAQTF
CDR3nt: TGTGCCAGCAGCGGTGGGGCGCAAACCTTC

d_gene: .
abundance: once
j_gene: TRBJ1-1
v_gene: TRBV5-5
CDR3aa: CASSLNSNTEAFF
CDR3nt: TGTGCCAGCAGCTTGAATTCGAACACTGAAGCTTTCTTT

d_gene: TRBD1
abundance: .
j_gene: TRBJ2-7
v_gene: TRBV7-7
CDR3aa: CASSLGSPWGDRDCPYEQYF
CDR3nt: TGTGCTAGCAGCTTAGGAAGCCCCTGGGGGGACAGGGATTGCCCTTACGAGCAGTACTTC

d_gene: .
abundance: once
j_gene: TRBJ2-3
v_gene: TRBV4-1
CDR3aa: CASSQEMTAPVAQYF
CDR3nt: TGCGCCAGCAGCCAAGAGATGACCGCTCCGGTGGCGCAGTATTTT

d_gene: TRBD1
abundance: .
j_gene: TRBJ1-1
v_gene: TRBV7-3
CDR3aa: CASSFGTGGTEAFF
CDR3nt: TGTGCCAGCAGCTTTGGGACAGGGGGCACTGAAGCTTTCTTT

d_gene: TRBD1
abundance: .
j_gene: TRBJ1-5
v_gene: TRBV2
CDR3aa: CASIRDRGQISYQPQHF
CDR3nt: TGTGCCAGTATCCGGGACAGGGGACAGATTAGCTATCAGCCCCAGCATTTT

d_gene: .
abundance: few
j_gene: TRBJ2-1
v_gene: TRBV10-1
CDR3aa: CASSDDGYNEQFF
CDR3nt: TGCGCCAGCAGTGACGATGGCTACAATGAGCAGTTCTTC

d_gene: TRBD2
abundance: .
j_gene: TRBJ2-1
v_gene: TRBV9
CDR3aa: CASRKLAASSGEQFF
CDR3nt: TGTGCCAGCAGAAAACTAGCGGCCTCCTCGGGTGAGCAGTTCTTC

d_gene: .
abundance: .
j_gene: TRBJ2-1
v_gene: TRBV6-1
CDR3aa: CASSGTVGNNEQFF
CDR3nt: TGTGCCAGCAGTGGGACAGTCGGGAACAATGAGCAGTTCTTC